What follows are 9 T cell receptor beta chains derived from one specimen sequenced in a study of shared clonotypes between healthy human individuals. Generated by immunoSEQ multiplex PCR, the TCRdb table keeps only in-frame clones and is missing some. The sample lists a few million clones; 90% to 95% were seen once. The specimen sequenced was naive CD4+ T cells from PBMCs. Subset here: CD45RA+ positively selected. The receptors were gathered from a man younger than 30 in good health. Some clones in this sample may be carry-over from other donors' samples.

The rearrangement uses TRBV19 and TRBJ2-3; 8 positions agree with TRBD2. V gave up 6 bases and J gave up 1 base; unmatched junction bases: 15. From germline, CDR1 is LNHDA and CDR2 SQIVND (reference sequence). The CDR3 has 18 amino acids. The CDR3 bases are TGTGCCAGTAGGCCTACTAGCGGAGGCCGTCGGGGCACAGATACGCAGTATTTT. This translates into CASRPTSGGRRGTDTQYF.

V usage is TRBV4-2 and J usage is TRBJ2-1, with TRBD2 matching over 9 bases. Germline lookup yields CDR1 LGHNA and CDR2 YNFKEQ. After removal of 2 bases from V and 15 bases from J, the junction contained 11 bases not matched to a gene. This CDR3 region has 14 residues. CDR3 residues: CASSQSRVAGVLFF. The DNA for the CDR3 is TGTGCCAGCAGCCAAAGTCGAGTAGCGGGAGTTCTGTTCTTC.

The chain employs TRBV6-6 and TRBJ2-3, with D uncertain. V dropped 11 bases and J dropped 0 bases, with 12 bases sitting between them. CDR1 is MNHNY and CDR2 is SVGAGI in the germline V gene (reference sequence). The CDR3 is 13 amino acids. CDR3 DNA: TGTGCCTCGGAGAGTTCTAGCACAGATACGCAGTATTTT. Translating gives CASESSSTDTQYF.

There are a few counts of this clone. At the DNA level, this CDR3 is encoded by other sequences in the same sample as well. The chain couples TRBV28 to TRBJ1-2; D gene unclear. Trimming took 4 bases from V and 4 from J, leaving 7 bases between them. This CDR3 has 12 amino acids. CDR1 is MDHEN and CDR2 is SYDVKM in the germline V gene. The CDR3 DNA reads as TGTGCCAGCAGTTCTAACCGCTATGGCTACACCTTC. Its translation is CASSSNRYGYTF.

This clone appeared once. The chain is built from TRBV19 and TRBJ1-2; D unclear. V gave up 4 bases and J gave up 5 bases, with 14 bases separating them. The CDR3 runs 14 residues. Germline V lookup: CDR1 LNHDA, CDR2 SQIVND (reference sequence). The CDR3 protein is CASSKAQKSYGYTF. In DNA, the CDR3 is TGTGCCAGTAGTAAGGCCCAGAAATCTTATGGCTACACCTTC.

V is TRBV27 and J is TRBJ1-5, with D hard to call. V was cut by 6 bases and J by 4 bases, with 7 bases left in between. In germline, CDR1 is MNHEY, CDR2 SMNVEV (reference sequence). The CDR3 covers 12 residues. This CDR3 reads CASSAGNQPQHF. CDR3 in DNA: TGTGCCAGCAGCGCCGGTAATCAGCCCCAGCATTTT.

The chain uses TRBV18 and TRBJ2-2; 7 bases match TRBD2. The germline CDR1 and CDR2 sequences are KGHSH and LQKENI. The CDR3 has 17 residues. The ends lost 2 bases at V and 2 bases at J; junction bases unmatched: 8. CDR3 residues: CASSPVLTGGNTGELFF. The CDR3 DNA reads as TGTGCCAGCTCACCAGTCCTAACGGGAGGAAACACCGGGGAGCTGTTTTTT.

CDR3 residues: CASSRDFGAYNEQFF. CDR3 in DNA: TGTGCCAGTAGTCGGGACTTCGGGGCCTACAATGAGCAGTTCTTC. The chain combines TRBV19 with TRBJ2-1, with TRBD2 as a possible D gene (6 bases). CDR1 is LNHDA and CDR2 is SQIVND in the germline V gene (reference sequence). Trimming removed 5 bases at V and 2 bases at J, with 13 bases between. The CDR3 is 15 residues long.

In the case of this clone: Distinct nucleotide sequences in the sample also encode this CDR3. The CDR3, as DNA: TGTGCCAGCAGCCCAAGCTCTGGAAACACCATATATTTT. As protein: CASSPSSGNTIYF. The rearrangement links TRBV7-3 to TRBJ1-3, with D uncertain. CDR1 is SGHTA, CDR2 FQGTGA, per germline. V was shortened by 5 bases and J by 0 bases, with 5 bases between the two germline ends. The CDR3 spans 13 residues. Full variable domain (remainder filled in from reference TRBV7-3 and TRBJ1-3): GAGVSQTPSNKVTEKGKYVELRCDPISGHTALYWYRQSLGQGPEFLIYFQGTGAADDSGLPNDRFFAVRPEGSVSTLKIQRTERGDSAVYLCASSPSSGNTIYFGEGSWLTVV.